In its sample, the clone carrying this T cell receptor beta chain was seen a few times. Its cognate antigen is unknown. Time point defined: late sampling 161 to 241 days after vaccination in a few convalescent patients. The treatment is: approximately nine-day PBMC culture with coronavirus spike peptide pools or control peptides (ViraFEST assay). Half-medium replacement with fresh IL-2 medium took place on days 3 and 7. Upon completion of 10 days of culture, CD4+ T cells were isolated via negative selection. This specimen belongs to a study of vaccination and CD4 T cells after COVID-19. The overall study: Overlapping peptides covering the spike proteins of SARS-CoV-2, HCoV-NL63, HCoV-OC43 and HCoV-229E were added to stimulate cells.

This CDR3 region has 13 residues. V was trimmed by 3 bases and J by 7 bases, leaving 12 bases between them. Germline assignment: CDR1 SGHTA and CDR2 FQGNSA. With the Oncomine TCR Beta short-read assay, DNA from cultured CD4+ T cells was sequenced. Researchers extracted genomic DNA from CD4+ T cells that had been cultured. MiXCR was run by TCRdb on the PCR reads, yielding one entry per CDR3 protein. The top ten hold roughly an eighth of the sample, which has some 21,000 distinct CDR3 sequences, around 46% seen once. V is TRBV7-2 and J is TRBJ1-2; D is possibly TRBD1 (5 bases). The source was CD4+ T cells from blood, cultured in vitro, collected about 7 months after SARS-CoV-2 vaccination. The TCR was taken from a human donor who had recovered from COVID-19. The CDR3 DNA sequence: TGTGCCAGCAGCTTTTCAGGGTTAGCTGGCTACACCTTC. Protein sequence: CASSFSGLAGYTF.